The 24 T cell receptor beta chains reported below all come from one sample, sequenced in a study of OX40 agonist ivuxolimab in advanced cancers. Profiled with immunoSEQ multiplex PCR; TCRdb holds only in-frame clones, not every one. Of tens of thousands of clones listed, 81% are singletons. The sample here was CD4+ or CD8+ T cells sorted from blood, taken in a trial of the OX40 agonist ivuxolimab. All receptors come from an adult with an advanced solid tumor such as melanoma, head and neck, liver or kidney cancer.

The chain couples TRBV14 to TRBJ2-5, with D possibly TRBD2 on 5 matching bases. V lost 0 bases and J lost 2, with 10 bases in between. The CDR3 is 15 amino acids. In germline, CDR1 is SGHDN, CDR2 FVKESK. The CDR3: CASSQDGRGQETQYF. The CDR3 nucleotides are TGTGCCAGCAGCCAAGATGGTCGGGGACAAGAGACCCAGTACTTC.

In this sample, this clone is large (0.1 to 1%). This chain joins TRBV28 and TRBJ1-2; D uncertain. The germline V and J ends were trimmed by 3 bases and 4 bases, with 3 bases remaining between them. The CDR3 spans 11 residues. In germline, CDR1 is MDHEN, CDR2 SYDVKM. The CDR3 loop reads CASSFIYGYTF. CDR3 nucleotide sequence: TGTGCCAGCAGTTTTATCTATGGCTACACCTTC.

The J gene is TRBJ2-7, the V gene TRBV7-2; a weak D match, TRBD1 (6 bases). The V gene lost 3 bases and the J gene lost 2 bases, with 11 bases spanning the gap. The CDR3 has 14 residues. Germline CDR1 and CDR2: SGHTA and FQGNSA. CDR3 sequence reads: CASSFYRVPYEQYF. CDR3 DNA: TGTGCCAGCAGCTTTTACAGGGTACCCTACGAGCAGTACTTC.

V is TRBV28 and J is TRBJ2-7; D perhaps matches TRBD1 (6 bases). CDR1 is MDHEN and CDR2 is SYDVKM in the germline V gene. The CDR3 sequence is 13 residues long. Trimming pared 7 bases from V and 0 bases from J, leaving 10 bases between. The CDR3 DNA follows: TGTGCCAGCACCCTGGACAGCTCCTACGAGCAGTACTTC. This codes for CASTLDSSYEQYF.

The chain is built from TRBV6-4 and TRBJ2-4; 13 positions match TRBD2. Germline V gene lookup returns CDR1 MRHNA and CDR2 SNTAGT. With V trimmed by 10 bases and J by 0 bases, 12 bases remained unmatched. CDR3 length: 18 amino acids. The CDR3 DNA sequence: TGTGCCATCCTCGCGGGGACTAGCGGGATTGAAGCCAAAAACATTCAGTACTTC. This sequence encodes CAILAGTSGIEAKNIQYF.

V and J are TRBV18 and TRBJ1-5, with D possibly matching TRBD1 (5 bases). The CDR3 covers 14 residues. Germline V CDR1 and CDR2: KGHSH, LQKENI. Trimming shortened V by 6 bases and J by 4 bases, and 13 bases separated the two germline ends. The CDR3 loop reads CASSPQGGNQPQHF. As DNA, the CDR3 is TGTGCCAGCTCCCCCCAGGGCGGGAATCAGCCCCAGCATTTT.

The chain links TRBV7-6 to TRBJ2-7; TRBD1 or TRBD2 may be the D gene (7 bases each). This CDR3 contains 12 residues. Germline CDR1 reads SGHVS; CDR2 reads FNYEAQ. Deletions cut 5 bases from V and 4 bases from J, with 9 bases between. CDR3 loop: CASSQGGYEQYF. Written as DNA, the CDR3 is TGTGCCAGCAGCCAGGGGGGGTACGAGCAGTACTTC.

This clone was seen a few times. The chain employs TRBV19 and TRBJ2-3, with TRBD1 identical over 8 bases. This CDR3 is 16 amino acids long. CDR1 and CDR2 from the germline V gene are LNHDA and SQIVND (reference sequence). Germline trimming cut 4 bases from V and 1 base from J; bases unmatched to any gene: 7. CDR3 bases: TGTGCCAGTAGTACCGGGACAGGCCTTCGCACAGATACGCAGTATTTT. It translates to CASSTGTGLRTDTQYF.

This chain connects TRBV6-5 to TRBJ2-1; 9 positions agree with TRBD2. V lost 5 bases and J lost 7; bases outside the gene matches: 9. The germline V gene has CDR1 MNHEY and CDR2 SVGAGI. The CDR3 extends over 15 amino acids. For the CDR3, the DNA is TGTGCCAGCAGTGCTCAGCGACTAGCGGTGAATGAGCAGTTCTTC. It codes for CASSAQRLAVNEQFF.

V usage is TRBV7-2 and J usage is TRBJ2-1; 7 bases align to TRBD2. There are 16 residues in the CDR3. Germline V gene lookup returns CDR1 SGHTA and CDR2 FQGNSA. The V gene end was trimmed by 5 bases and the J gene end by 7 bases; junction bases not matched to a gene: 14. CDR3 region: CASSRGLGGGGNEQFF. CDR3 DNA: TGTGCCAGCAGCCGAGGACTAGGAGGTGGGGGTAATGAGCAGTTCTTC. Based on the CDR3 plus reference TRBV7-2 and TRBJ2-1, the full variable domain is GAGVSQSPSNKVTEKGKDVELRCDPISGHTALYWYRQSLGQGLEFLIYFQGNSAPDKSGLPSDRFSAERTGGSVSTLTIQRTQQEDSAVYLCASSRGLGGGGNEQFFGPGTRLTVL.

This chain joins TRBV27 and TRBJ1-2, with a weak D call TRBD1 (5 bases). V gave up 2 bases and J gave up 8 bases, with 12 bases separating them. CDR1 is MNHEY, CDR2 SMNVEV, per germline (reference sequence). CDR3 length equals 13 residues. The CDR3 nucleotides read TGTGCCAGCAGTTTAGCGTGGGGACGGGGCTACACCTTC. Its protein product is CASSLAWGRGYTF.

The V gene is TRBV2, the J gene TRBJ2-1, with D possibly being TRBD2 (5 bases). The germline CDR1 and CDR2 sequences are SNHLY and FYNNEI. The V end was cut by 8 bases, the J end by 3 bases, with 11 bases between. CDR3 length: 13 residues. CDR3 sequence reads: CASSGISYNEQFF. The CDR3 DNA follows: TGTGCCAGCTCGGGGATCAGCTACAATGAGCAGTTCTTC.

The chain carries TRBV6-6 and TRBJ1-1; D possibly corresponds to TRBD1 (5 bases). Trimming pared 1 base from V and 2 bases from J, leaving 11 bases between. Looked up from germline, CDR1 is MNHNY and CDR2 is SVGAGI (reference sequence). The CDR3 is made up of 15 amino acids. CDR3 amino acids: CASSYYGRGNTEAFF. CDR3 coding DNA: TGTGCCAGCAGTTACTATGGGAGGGGAAACACTGAAGCTTTCTTT.

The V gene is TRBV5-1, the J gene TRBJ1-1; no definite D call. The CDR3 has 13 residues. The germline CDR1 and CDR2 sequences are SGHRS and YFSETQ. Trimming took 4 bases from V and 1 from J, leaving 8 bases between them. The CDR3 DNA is TGCGCCAGCAGCGTTGCGGAGAACACTGAAGCTTTCTTT. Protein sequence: CASSVAENTEAFF.

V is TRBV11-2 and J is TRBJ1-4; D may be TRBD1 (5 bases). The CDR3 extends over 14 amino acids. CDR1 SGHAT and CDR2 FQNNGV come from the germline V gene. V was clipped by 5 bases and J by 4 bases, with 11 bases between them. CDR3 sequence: CASSHRDGNEKLFF. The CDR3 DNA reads TGTGCCAGCAGCCACCGGGACGGTAATGAAAAACTGTTTTTT.

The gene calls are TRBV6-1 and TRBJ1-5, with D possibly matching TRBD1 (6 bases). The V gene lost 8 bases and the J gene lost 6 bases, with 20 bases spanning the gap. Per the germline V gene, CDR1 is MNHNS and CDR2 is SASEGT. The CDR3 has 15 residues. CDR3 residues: CASGETGSVSQPQHF. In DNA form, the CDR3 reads TGTGCCAGCGGCGAAACAGGGTCAGTCAGTCAGCCCCAGCATTTT.

CDR3 amino acids: CASSLGGTPRGELFF. The CDR3 DNA is TGTGCCAGCAGCTTAGGCGGAACTCCTCGAGGGGAGCTGTTTTTT. The rearrangement joins TRBV7-9 to TRBJ2-2; D uncertain. The CDR3 spans 15 residues. V was trimmed by 1 base and J by 8 bases, leaving 14 bases between them. Germline V lookup: CDR1 SEHNR, CDR2 FQNEAQ (reference sequence).

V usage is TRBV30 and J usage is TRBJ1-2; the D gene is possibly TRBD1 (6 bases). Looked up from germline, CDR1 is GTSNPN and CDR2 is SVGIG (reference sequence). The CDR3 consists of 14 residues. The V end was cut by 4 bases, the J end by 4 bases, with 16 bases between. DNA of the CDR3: TGTGCCTGGACCTTACAGGGCCCAGTCTATGGCTACACCTTC. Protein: CAWTLQGPVYGYTF.

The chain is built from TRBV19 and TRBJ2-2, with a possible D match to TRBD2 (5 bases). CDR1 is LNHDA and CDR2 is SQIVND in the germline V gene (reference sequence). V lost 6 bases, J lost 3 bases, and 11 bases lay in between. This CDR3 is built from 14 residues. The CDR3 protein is CASSPGTDTGELFF. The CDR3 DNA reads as TGTGCCAGTAGCCCGGGAACTGACACCGGGGAGCTGTTTTTT.

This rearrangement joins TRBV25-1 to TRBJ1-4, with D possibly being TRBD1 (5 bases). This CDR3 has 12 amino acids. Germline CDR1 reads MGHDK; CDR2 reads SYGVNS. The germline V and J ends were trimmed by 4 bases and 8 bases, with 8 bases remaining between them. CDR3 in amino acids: CASSGRDEKLFF. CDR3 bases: TGTGCCAGCAGTGGCAGGGACGAAAAACTGTTTTTT.

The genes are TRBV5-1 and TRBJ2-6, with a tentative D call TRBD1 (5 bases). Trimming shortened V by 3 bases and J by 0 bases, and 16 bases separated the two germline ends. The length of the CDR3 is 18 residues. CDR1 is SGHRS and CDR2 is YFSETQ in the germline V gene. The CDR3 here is CASSWGPGRNSGANVLTF. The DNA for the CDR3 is TGCGCCAGCAGCTGGGGCCCCGGACGGAACTCTGGGGCCAACGTCCTGACTTTC.

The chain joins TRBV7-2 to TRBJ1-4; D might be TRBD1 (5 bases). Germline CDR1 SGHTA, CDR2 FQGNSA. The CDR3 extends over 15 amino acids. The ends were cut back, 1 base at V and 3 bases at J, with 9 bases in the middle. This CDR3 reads CASSLGGVPNEKLFF. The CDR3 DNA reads TGTGCCAGCAGCTTAGGGGGGGTACCTAATGAAAAACTGTTTTTT.

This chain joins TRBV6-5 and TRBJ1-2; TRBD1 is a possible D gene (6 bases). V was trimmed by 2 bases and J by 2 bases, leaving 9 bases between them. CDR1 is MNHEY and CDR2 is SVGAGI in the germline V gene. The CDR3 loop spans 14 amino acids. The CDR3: CASSYRDKNYGYTF. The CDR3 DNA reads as TGTGCCAGCAGTTACCGGGACAAGAACTATGGCTACACCTTC.

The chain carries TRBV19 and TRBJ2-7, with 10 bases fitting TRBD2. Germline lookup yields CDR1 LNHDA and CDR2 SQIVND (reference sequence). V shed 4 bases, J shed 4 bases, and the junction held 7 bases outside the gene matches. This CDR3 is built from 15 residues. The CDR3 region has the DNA TGTGCCAGTAGTACCCAAGCGGGAGGGCGGTACGAGCAGTACTTC. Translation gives CASSTQAGGRYEQYF.